Presented here are 21 T cell receptor beta chains from one specimen sequenced in a study of vaccination and CD4 T cells after COVID-19. An Oncomine TCR Beta short-read assay was used to sequence the DNA from cultured CD4+ T cells. TCRdb re-analysed the PCR reads in MiXCR, keeping a single row per CDR3 protein. The sample records around 17,000 distinct CDR3 sequences, over 45% being singletons. This sample's treatment: roughly 10-day PBMC culture with coronavirus spike peptide pools or control peptides (ViraFEST assay). No antigen is known for these receptors. The specimen was CD4+ T cells from blood, cultured in vitro. The receptors were sampled from a human donor who had recovered from COVID-19.

This sequence joins TRBV19 and TRBJ2-2, with unresolved D. The CDR3 is 14 residues long. Germline CDR1 reads LNHDA; CDR2 reads SQIVND (reference sequence). V lost 6 bases and J 3 bases, leaving 11 bases between the germline ends. The CDR3 region is CASSRTTHTGELFF. The CDR3 DNA reads as TGTGCCAGTAGCCGAACTACCCACACCGGGGAGCTGTTTTTT.

The chain carries TRBV14 and TRBJ1-2; TRBD1 aligns across 7 bases. This CDR3 is built from 14 residues. CDR1 is SGHDN, CDR2 FVKESK, per germline. V lost 1 base and J lost 4; bases outside the gene matches: 3. CDR3 residues: CASSQGNRGYGYTF. The CDR3 region has the DNA TGTGCCAGCAGCCAAGGGAACAGGGGCTATGGCTACACCTTC.

A few counts support this clonotype. The chain combines TRBV24-1 with TRBJ2-2; D may be TRBD2 (6 bases). The CDR3 spans 16 residues. V shed 2 bases and J shed 3 bases, with 12 bases lying between them. Germline loops: CDR1 KGHDR, CDR2 SFDVKD. Written as DNA, the CDR3 is TGTGCCACCAGTGATTCAAGCGGGTCCTACACCGGGGAGCTGTTTTTT. As protein: CATSDSSGSYTGELFF.

CDR3 sequence reads: CATSDSTSGETQYF. The CDR3 region has the DNA TGTGCCACCAGTGACTCCACTAGCGGAGAGACCCAGTACTTC. The chain carries TRBV24-1 and TRBJ2-5, with 8 bases matching TRBD2. V was clipped by 4 bases and J by 4 bases; unmatched bases: 4. The CDR3 spans 14 residues. Germline V CDR1 and CDR2: KGHDR, SFDVKD.

The chain carries TRBV28 and TRBJ1-1; no firm D call. Germline CDR1 and CDR2: MDHEN and SYDVKM. The CDR3 extends over 12 amino acids. V was clipped by 2 bases and J by 10 bases, with 11 bases between them. The CDR3 DNA reads TGTGCCAGCAGTTTACGGACGAGTGGAGCTTTCTTT. It codes for CASSLRTSGAFF.

This chain connects TRBV20-1 to TRBJ1-5; D uncertain. This CDR3 is 14 amino acids long. The germline V gene has CDR1 DFQATT and CDR2 SNEGSKA (reference sequence). V shed 3 bases and J shed 2 bases, with 11 bases lying between them. For the CDR3, the DNA is TGCAGTGCTAGGCCCGTGGATCGCAATCAGCCCCAGCATTTT. This encodes CSARPVDRNQPQHF.

The chain uses TRBV30 and TRBJ1-2; D is ambiguous. The CDR3 runs 12 residues. V dropped 2 bases and J dropped 5 bases, with 9 bases sitting between them. Germline loops: CDR1 GTSNPN, CDR2 SVGIG (reference sequence). CDR3 sequence reads: CAWSIDRYGYTF. CDR3 coding DNA: TGTGCCTGGAGTATAGATCGGTATGGCTACACCTTC.

The chain uses TRBV3-1 and TRBJ2-2, with 11 bases matching TRBD2. Trimming took 1 base from V and 6 from J; bases not matched to a gene: 4. This CDR3 spans 16 amino acids. Per germline, CDR1 LGHDT and CDR2 YNNKEL (reference sequence). The CDR3 loop is CASSQGGTSGSGELFF. CDR3 sequence (DNA): TGTGCCAGCAGCCAAGGAGGGACTAGCGGTTCCGGGGAGCTGTTTTTT.

The chain is built from TRBV20-1 and TRBJ2-3; TRBD2 matches at 10 bases. V was clipped by 6 bases and J by 0 bases; unmatched bases: 6. CDR3 length: 15 amino acids. Germline values: CDR1 DFQATT, CDR2 SNEGSKA (reference sequence). CDR3 sequence: CSANQREGSTDTQYF. Written as DNA, the CDR3 is TGCAGTGCAAACCAGCGGGAGGGTAGCACAGATACGCAGTATTTT.

CDR3 protein: CSAYGQGLRGYTF. The CDR3 DNA follows: TGCAGTGCTTATGGACAGGGTTTAAGAGGCTACACCTTC. The gene calls are TRBV20-1 and TRBJ1-2; 8 bases line up with TRBD1. The V gene's germline CDR1 is DFQATT and CDR2 SNEGSKA (reference sequence). V shed 5 bases, J shed 8 bases, and the junction held 10 bases outside the gene matches. CDR3 length: 13 amino acids.

The V call is TRBV7-2, the J call TRBJ1-2, with 11 bases fitting TRBD1. The CDR3 is made up of 18 amino acids. The germline gives CDR1 SGHTA, CDR2 FQGNSA. The ends lost 4 bases at V and 4 bases at J; junction bases unmatched: 14. Here the CDR3 DNA reads TGTGCCAGCAGCTCCCTAACCCCTAGGACAGGGGGCGCCTATGGCTACACCTTC. Amino acid sequence: CASSSLTPRTGGAYGYTF.

This chain links TRBV30 with TRBJ1-3; D ambiguous. The V and J ends lost 5 bases and 0 bases respectively, with 11 bases between them. This CDR3 contains 14 residues. The germline V gene has CDR1 GTSNPN and CDR2 SVGIG (reference sequence). CDR3 amino acids: CAWAMGFSGNTIYF. The CDR3 DNA is TGTGCCTGGGCCATGGGGTTCTCTGGAAACACCATATATTTT. The full variable domain, rest sourced from reference TRBV30 and TRBJ1-3, is SQTIHQWPATLVQPVGSPLSLECTVEGTSNPNLYWYRQAAGRGLQLLFYSVGIGQISSEVPQNLSASRPQDRQFILSSKKLLLSDSGFYLCAWAMGFSGNTIYFGEGSWLTVV.

This clonotype was observed a few times. The chain carries TRBV21-1 and TRBJ1-5; TRBD1 is the table's D call, not checked against the DNA. TRBV21-1 is marked as a pseudogene. This CDR3 spans 16 amino acids. CDR3: CASSKGDRDGNQPQHF. The DNA of the CDR3 is TGTGCCAGCAGCAAAGGGGACAGGGATGGAAATCAGCCCCAGCATTTT.

This clonotype was counted only a few times. This chain uses TRBV6-2 or TRBV6-3 with TRBJ1-5; 7 positions match TRBD1. Per germline, CDR1 MNHEY and CDR2 SVGEGT. The V gene end was trimmed by 7 bases and the J gene end by 3 bases; junction bases not matched to a gene: 9. This CDR3 has 15 amino acids. The CDR3 DNA is TGTGCCAGCACTGCCCGACAGGGTATCAATCAGCCCCAGCATTTT. Protein: CASTARQGINQPQHF.

V gene TRBV5-4 combines with J gene TRBJ2-7, with 10 bases identical to TRBD2. The J segment lost 6 bases and the V segment lost 0 bases, leaving 3 bases of the junction unmatched. CDR1 is SGHNT, CDR2 YYREEE, per germline (reference sequence). This CDR3 has 14 amino acids. CDR3 in DNA: TGTGCCAGCAGCTTGGGGCTAGCGGGAGCCGAGCAGTACTTC. Translated: CASSLGLAGAEQYF. Full variable domain (rest looked up from reference TRBV5-4 and TRBJ2-7): ETGVTQSPTHLIKTRGQQVTLRCSSQSGHNTVSWYQQALGQGPQFIFQYYREEENGRGNFPPRFSGLQFPNYSSELNVNALELDDSALYLCASSLGLAGAEQYFGPGTRLTVT.

In this sample, this clonotype turned up a few times. The V gene is TRBV27, the J gene TRBJ2-3, with 7 bases aligning to TRBD1. This CDR3 has 15 residues. Germline-derived CDR1 and CDR2 are MNHEY and SMNVEV (reference sequence). Trimming removed 7 bases from V and 0 bases from J; junction bases left unmatched: 7. CDR3 sequence reads: CASTRTGSSTDTQYF. The CDR3, as DNA: TGTGCCAGCACGCGGACAGGTTCGAGCACAGATACGCAGTATTTT.

This clonotype appeared a few times. This chain connects TRBV20-1 to TRBJ2-5, with a possible D match to TRBD2 (6 bases). Looked up from germline, CDR1 is DFQATT and CDR2 is SNEGSKA (reference sequence). The CDR3 is made up of 14 amino acids. V dropped 5 bases and J dropped 4 bases, with 17 bases sitting between them. In DNA form, the CDR3 reads TGCAGTGCTGTCTTACCGGGAGTGGTAGAGACCCAGTACTTC. Protein: CSAVLPGVVETQYF.

The CDR3 nucleotides are TGTGCCAGCAGCCCGGGGGACATTGGGCTCTATGGCTACACCTTC. Protein product: CASSPGDIGLYGYTF. The V gene is TRBV6-1, the J gene TRBJ1-2, with D perhaps TRBD1 (6 bases). Trimming took off 6 bases at V and 4 bases at J, with 18 bases between the two ends. CDR3 length: 15 residues. Germline CDR1 MNHNS, CDR2 SASEGT.

The rearrangement joins TRBV15 to TRBJ1-1; the D gene is possibly TRBD1 (5 bases). The V end was cut by 7 bases, the J end by 3 bases, with 12 bases between. Germline V gene lookup returns CDR1 LNHNV and CDR2 YYDKDF (reference sequence). The CDR3 loop spans 13 amino acids. The CDR3 DNA reads TGTGCCACCACCATTGACAGAGACACTGAAGCTTTCTTT. It encodes CATTIDRDTEAFF.

The chain links TRBV6-1 to TRBJ2-4, with 10 nucleotides matching TRBD2. V lost 5 bases, J lost 6 bases, and 16 bases stayed unmatched. This CDR3 has 18 amino acids. The V gene's germline CDR1 is MNHNS and CDR2 SASEGT. CDR3 in amino acids: CASSLRTSGTRGGNIQYF. The CDR3 nucleotides read TGTGCCAGCAGTCTCCGGACTAGCGGAACTAGGGGGGGAAACATTCAGTACTTC.

The chain employs TRBV6-1 and TRBJ2-5; perhaps TRBD2 as D (5 bases). This CDR3 is built from 15 residues. Trimming pared 4 bases from V and 4 bases from J, leaving 16 bases between. Germline V gives CDR1 MNHNS, CDR2 SASEGT. CDR3 region: CASSGNGRPRETQYF. The CDR3 nucleotides read TGTGCCAGCAGTGGGAATGGGAGACCTCGAGAGACCCAGTACTTC.